This T cell receptor (beta chain) was identified in a study of graft-versus-host responses after intestinal transplantation. With respect to this clone: Its target is not known.

V lost 0 bases, J lost 4 bases, and 14 bases lay in between. The CDR3 runs to 17 residues. In germline, CDR1 is SGHKS, CDR2 YYEKEE (reference sequence). Assay used: immunoSEQ multiplex PCR; TCRdb lists only in-frame clones, some missing. The sample consists of approximately 85,000 clones, around 90% of them appearing once. Study findings and constraints: The marrow of recipients harbored GvH clones, and ileum or blood showed some of them first. Early post-transplant HvG declines showed an association with peak circulating GvH clone levels.

The chain is built from TRBV5-5 and TRBJ1-6; TRBD1 is a possible D gene (5 bases). This receptor was identified in a human donor who was the organ donor for an intestinal transplant. This specimen was unstimulated CD8+ T cells sorted from spleen or lymph node cells, taken before transplant. The CDR3 protein is CASSLGWGDLYNSPLHF. The CDR3 DNA is TGTGCCAGCAGCTTGGGGTGGGGCGACTTGTATAATTCACCCCTCCACTTT.